This TCR beta chain was found in a study of cytomegalovirus exposure and HLA in healthy donors. The method was immunoSEQ multiplex PCR; TCRdb's version includes in-frame clones alone and lacks a portion of them. The profile shows 68,000 or so clones, more than 70% of them singletons. V lost 4 bases and J lost 0; bases outside the gene matches: 0. This CDR3 has 15 residues. Germline loops: CDR1 MNHNY, CDR2 SVGAGI (reference sequence). The TCR was taken from a woman younger than 35 in good health and CMV-seronegative. This chain connects TRBV6-6 to TRBJ2-7, with TRBD2 matching 13 bases. The sequencing input was PBMCs. The CDR3 DNA is TGTGCCAGCAGTTGGACTAGCGGGAGCTCCTACGAGCAGTACTTC. Protein: CASSWTSGSSYEQYF.